This T cell receptor (beta chain) was recorded in a study of T cell responses to AZD1222 COVID-19 vaccine. Clones were sequenced by immunoSEQ multiplex PCR, and TCRdb holds only the in-frame ones, with some missing. The data contain roughly 140,000 clones, roughly 92% of them seen just once; the ten biggest clones take up roughly 1.8%. The CDR3 totals 15 residues. V lost 0 bases and J 4 bases, leaving 10 bases between the germline ends. Germline V lookup: CDR1 LGHNA, CDR2 YNFKEQ. The receptor was derived from an adult in good health. The sequencing here drew on peripheral blood, taken on day 0 of AZD1222 vaccination. V is TRBV4-2 and J is TRBJ1-5; D uncertain. CDR3 sequence: CASSQEVLRNQPQHF. The DNA for the CDR3 is TGTGCCAGCAGCCAAGAGGTATTAAGGAATCAGCCCCAGCATTTT.